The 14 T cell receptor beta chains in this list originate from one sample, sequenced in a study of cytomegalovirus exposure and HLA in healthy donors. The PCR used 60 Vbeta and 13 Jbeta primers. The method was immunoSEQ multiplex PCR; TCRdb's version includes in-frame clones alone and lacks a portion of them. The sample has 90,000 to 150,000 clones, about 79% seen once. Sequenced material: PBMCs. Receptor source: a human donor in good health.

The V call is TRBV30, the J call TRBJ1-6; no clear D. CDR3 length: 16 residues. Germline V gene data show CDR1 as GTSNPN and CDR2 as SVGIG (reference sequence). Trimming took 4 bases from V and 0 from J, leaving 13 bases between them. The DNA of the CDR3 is TGTGCCTGGACCCCCCTTCGGAGCTCCTATAATTCACCCCTCCACTTT. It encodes CAWTPLRSSYNSPLHF.

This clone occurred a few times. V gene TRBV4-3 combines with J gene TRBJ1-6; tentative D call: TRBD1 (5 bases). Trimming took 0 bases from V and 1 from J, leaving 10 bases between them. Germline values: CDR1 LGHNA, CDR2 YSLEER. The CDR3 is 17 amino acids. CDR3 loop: CASSQDAGVSYNSPLHF. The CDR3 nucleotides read TGCGCCAGCAGCCAAGATGCGGGGGTATCCTATAATTCACCCCTCCACTTT.

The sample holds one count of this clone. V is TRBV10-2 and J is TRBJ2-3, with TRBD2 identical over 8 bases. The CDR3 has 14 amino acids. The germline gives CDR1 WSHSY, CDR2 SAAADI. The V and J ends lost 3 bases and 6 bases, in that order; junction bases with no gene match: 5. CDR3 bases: TGCGCCAGCAGTGAACCCCGACTAGCGGATACGCAGTATTTT. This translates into CASSEPRLADTQYF.

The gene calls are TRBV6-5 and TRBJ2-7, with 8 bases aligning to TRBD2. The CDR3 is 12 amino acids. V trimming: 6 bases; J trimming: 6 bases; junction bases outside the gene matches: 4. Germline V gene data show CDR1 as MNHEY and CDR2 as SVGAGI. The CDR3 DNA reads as TGTGCCAGCAGCTCCGGGACTAGCGAGCAGTACTTC. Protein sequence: CASSSGTSEQYF.

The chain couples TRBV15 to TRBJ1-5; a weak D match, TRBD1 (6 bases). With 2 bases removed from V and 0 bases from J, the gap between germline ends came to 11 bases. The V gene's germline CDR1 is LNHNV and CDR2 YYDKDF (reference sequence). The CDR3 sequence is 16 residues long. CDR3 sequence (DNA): TGTGCCACCAGCAGAAGAGGGGGTTTTAGCAATCAGCCCCAGCATTTT. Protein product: CATSRRGGFSNQPQHF.

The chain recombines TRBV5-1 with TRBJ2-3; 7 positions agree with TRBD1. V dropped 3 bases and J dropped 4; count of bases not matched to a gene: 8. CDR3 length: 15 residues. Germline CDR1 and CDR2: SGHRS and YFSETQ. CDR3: CASSYRQGLADTQYF. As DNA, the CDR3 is TGCGCCAGCAGCTACCGACAGGGTTTGGCAGATACGCAGTATTTT. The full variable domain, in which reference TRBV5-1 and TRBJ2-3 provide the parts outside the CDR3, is KAGVTQTPRYLIKTRGQQVTLSCSPISGHRSVSWYQQTPGQGLQFLFEYFSETQRNKGNFPGRFSGRQFSNSRSEMNVSTLELGDSALYLCASSYRQGLADTQYFGPGTRLTVL.

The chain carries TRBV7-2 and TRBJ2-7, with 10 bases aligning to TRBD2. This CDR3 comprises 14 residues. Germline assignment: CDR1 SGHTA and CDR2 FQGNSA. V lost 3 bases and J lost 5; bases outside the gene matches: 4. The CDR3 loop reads CASSFSGGGHEQYF. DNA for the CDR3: TGTGCCAGCAGCTTCAGCGGGGGGGGCCACGAGCAGTACTTC.

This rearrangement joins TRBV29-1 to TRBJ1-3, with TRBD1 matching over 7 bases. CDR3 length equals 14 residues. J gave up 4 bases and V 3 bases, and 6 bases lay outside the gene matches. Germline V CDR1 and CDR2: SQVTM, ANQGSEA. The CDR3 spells CSVDTTGAGNTIYF. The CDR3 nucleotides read TGCAGCGTTGACACCACAGGGGCAGGAAACACCATATATTTT.

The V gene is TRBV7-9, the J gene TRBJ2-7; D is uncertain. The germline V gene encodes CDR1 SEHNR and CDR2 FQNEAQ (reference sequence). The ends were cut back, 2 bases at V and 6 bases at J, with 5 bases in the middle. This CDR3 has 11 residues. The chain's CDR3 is CASSLNREQYF. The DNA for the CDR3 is TGTGCCAGCAGCTTAAATCGCGAGCAGTACTTC. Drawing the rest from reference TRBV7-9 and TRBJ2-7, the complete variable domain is DTGVSQNPRHKITKRGQNVTFRCDPISEHNRLYWYRQTLGQGPEFLTYFQNEAQLEKSRLLSDRFSAERPKGSFSTLEIQRTEQGDSAMYLCASSLNREQYFGPGTRLTVT.

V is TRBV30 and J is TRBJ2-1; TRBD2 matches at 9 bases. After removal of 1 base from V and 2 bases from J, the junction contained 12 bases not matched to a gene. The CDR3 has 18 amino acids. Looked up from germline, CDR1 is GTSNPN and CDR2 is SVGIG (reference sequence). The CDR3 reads CAWSDPPGLAPPYNEQFF. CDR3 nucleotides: TGTGCCTGGAGTGACCCGCCGGGACTAGCCCCCCCCTACAATGAGCAGTTCTTC.

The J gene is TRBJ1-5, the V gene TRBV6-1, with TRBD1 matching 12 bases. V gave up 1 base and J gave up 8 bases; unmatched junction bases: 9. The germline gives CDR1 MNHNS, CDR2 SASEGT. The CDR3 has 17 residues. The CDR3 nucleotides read TGTGCCAGCAGTGAAGTGGGGACAGGGGGCGGCCGGGAGCCCCAGCATTTT. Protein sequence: CASSEVGTGGGREPQHF.

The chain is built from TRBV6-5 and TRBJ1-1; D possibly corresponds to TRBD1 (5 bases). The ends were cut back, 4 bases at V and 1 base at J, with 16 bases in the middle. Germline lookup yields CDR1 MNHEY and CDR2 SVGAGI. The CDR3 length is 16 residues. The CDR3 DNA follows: TGTGCCAGCAGTTCCTCGCGGGGGTTTACGAACACTGAAGCTTTCTTT. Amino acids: CASSSSRGFTNTEAFF.

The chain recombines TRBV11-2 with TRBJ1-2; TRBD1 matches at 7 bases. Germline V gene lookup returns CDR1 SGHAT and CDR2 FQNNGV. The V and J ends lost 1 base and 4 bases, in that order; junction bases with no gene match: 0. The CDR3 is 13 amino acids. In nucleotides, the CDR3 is TGTGCCAGCAGCTTAGGGACAGGCTATGGCTACACCTTC. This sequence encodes CASSLGTGYGYTF.

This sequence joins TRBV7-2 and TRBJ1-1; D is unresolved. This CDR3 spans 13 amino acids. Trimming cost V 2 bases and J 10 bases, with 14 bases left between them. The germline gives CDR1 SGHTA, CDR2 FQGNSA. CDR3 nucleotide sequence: TGTGCCAGCAGCTTACCCCCAAATCCAGGAGCTTTCTTT. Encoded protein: CASSLPPNPGAFF.